This TCR beta chain was observed in a study of shared clonotypes between healthy human individuals. Overall study: There were three CD4 naive, three CD4 memory, two CD8 naive and one CD8 memory plates per donor. General study results and limits: Clonotypes which were not shared had lower generation probabilities than clonotypes that all four donors shared. Among donors, clonotype sharing was expected to be affected by sequencing depth.

About this clone: Its specificity is not known.

The DNA input per sorted-subset replicate PCR was roughly 0.2 ug, corresponding to some 30,000 T cell genomes. Some clones are missing from TCRdb's copy, which holds only in-frame ones; the method was immunoSEQ multiplex PCR. The sample shows 650,000 to 800,000 clones, 72% of them seen only once. Trimming at V came to 6 bases and at J to 4 bases, leaving 6 bases not matched to a gene. This CDR3 is built from 14 residues. Germline assignment: CDR1 SNHLY and CDR2 FYNNEI. V and J are TRBV2 and TRBJ1-1, with TRBD1 matching 9 bases. This TCR was sampled from a woman younger than 45 in good health. The sequenced sample consisted of memory CD4+ T cells sorted from blood. As for subset: CD45RA-negative fraction. The CDR3 here is CASRTGQGVTEAFF. The CDR3 DNA reads TGTGCCAGCAGGACGGGACAGGGAGTCACTGAAGCTTTCTTT.